This T cell receptor (beta chain) is from a study of cytomegalovirus exposure and HLA in healthy donors. On the study more broadly: The 90 to 150 validation repertoires used the same platform as the roughly 670 first-cohort repertoires, a later analysis reported. The study's findings and limits: The study labeled 164 TCR beta chains cytomegalovirus-associated. Reports credit the classifier with highly specific, highly sensitive diagnosis of cytomegalovirus status.

Only in-frame clones appear in the TCRdb table, and some are missing; sequencing was by immunoSEQ multiplex PCR. Of 40,000 to 55,000 clones in the sample, approximately 93% were seen once. A word on this clone: Its antigen is still unknown.

This CDR3 spans 15 amino acids. The V gene's germline CDR1 is MNHEY and CDR2 SMNVEV (reference sequence). V lost 6 bases, J lost 5 bases, and 8 bases stayed unmatched. The sample consisted of PBMCs. This receptor was obtained from a woman aged 18-29 years in good health and CMV-seronegative. The genes are TRBV27 and TRBJ2-4, with 9 bases matching TRBD2. CDR3 loop: CASRAGGALENIQYF. In DNA form, the CDR3 reads TGTGCCAGCAGGGCGGGAGGGGCGCTGGAAAACATTCAGTACTTC.